Shown below are 17 T cell receptor beta chains from a single sample sequenced in a study of identical twins. TCRdb used MiXCR to reprocess the 5' RACE reads, holding one entry per CDR3 protein. The sample holds fewer than 650,000 distinct CDR3 sequences; nearly 10% are singletons and the top ten take approximately 3%. These data were likewise used in another study, on yellow fever vaccine responses in identical twins.

The sequenced sample was PBMCs. These receptors originate from a woman younger than 30 in good health.

This clonotype has only a few counts. The chain uses TRBV4-3 and TRBJ2-1; TRBD2 agrees at 8 bases. This CDR3 comprises 18 residues. J gave up 4 bases and V 4 bases, and 15 bases lay outside the gene matches. Germline CDR1 is LGHNA and CDR2 is YSLEER. Here the CDR3 DNA reads TGCGCCAGCAGCCGTTTTACTAGCGGAGGGTCTGGGTACAATGAGCAGTTCTTC. This translates into CASSRFTSGGSGYNEQFF.

This chain joins TRBV6-2 or TRBV6-3 and TRBJ2-7, with unresolved D. Trimming shortened V by 7 bases and J by 1 base, and 11 bases separated the two germline ends. This CDR3 contains 13 residues. Germline V CDR1 and CDR2: MNHEY, SVGEGT. DNA for the CDR3: TGTGCCAGCAATGTTCTCGAGTCCTACGAGCAGTACTTC. It translates to CASNVLESYEQYF.

This chain links TRBV27 with TRBJ2-5, with D maybe TRBD2 (5 bases). V lost 4 bases and J lost 1, with 13 bases in between. CDR1 is MNHEY and CDR2 is SMNVEV in the germline V gene (reference sequence). This CDR3 contains 15 residues. The CDR3 here is CASSSPSGSQETQYF. CDR3 DNA: TGTGCCAGCAGTTCCCCCTCGGGGAGCCAAGAGACCCAGTACTTC.

To note about this clonotype: A much larger clone sits a single nucleotide away, making a read error possible. V is TRBV5-1 and J is TRBJ2-3; no reliable D call. This CDR3 is built from 15 residues. Trimming took off 0 bases at V and 3 bases at J, with 11 bases between the two ends. Germline lookup yields CDR1 SGHRS and CDR2 YFSETQ. CDR3 coding DNA: TGCGCCAGCAGCTTGGACATACCCGGGACAGATACGCAGTATTTT. Translated: CASSLDIPGTDTQYF.

The chain joins TRBV28 to TRBJ2-5; 10 positions match TRBD2. With 6 bases clipped from V and 5 bases from J, the junction kept 18 bases outside the gene matches. Germline CDR1 and CDR2: MDHEN and SYDVKM. The CDR3 has 18 residues. CDR3 DNA: TGTGCCAGCAGATACCGACAGGACCCCCTTAGCGGGGGGGAGACCCAGTACTTC. Its protein product is CASRYRQDPLSGGETQYF.

The chain joins TRBV6-5 to TRBJ2-1; D not certain. Per germline, CDR1 MNHEY and CDR2 SVGAGI. The CDR3 contains 13 residues. V dropped 2 bases and J dropped 3 bases, with 5 bases sitting between them. The CDR3 sequence: CASSYGDYNEQFF. DNA of the CDR3: TGTGCCAGCAGTTACGGGGACTACAATGAGCAGTTCTTC.

In its sample, this clonotype was seen many times. The V and J genes are TRBV4-3 and TRBJ2-2, with D unclear. V shed 0 bases and J shed 4 bases, with 6 bases lying between them. The CDR3 totals 14 residues. Germline CDR1 reads LGHNA; CDR2 reads YSLEER. The CDR3 bases are TGCGCCAGCAGCCAAGAAGCACCCACCGGGGAGCTGTTTTTT. Amino acid sequence: CASSQEAPTGELFF.

The CDR3 DNA is TGCAGCGTTGTAAGCGGGAATTCCTACGAGCAGTACTTC. Protein product: CSVVSGNSYEQYF. This chain joins TRBV29-1 and TRBJ2-7, with TRBD2 identical over 7 bases. The germline CDR1 and CDR2 sequences are SQVTM and ANQGSEA. V gave up 4 bases and J gave up 1 base; unmatched junction bases: 4. CDR3 length equals 13 residues.

The rearrangement joins TRBV20-1 to TRBJ2-3; perhaps TRBD2 as D (7 bases). The V end lost 6 bases, the J end lost 2 bases, and 27 bases lay between the germline ends. The CDR3 loop spans 18 amino acids. Germline CDR1 DFQATT, CDR2 SNEGSKA (reference sequence). In nucleotides, the CDR3 is TGCAGTGCCAACGATCTTATACCTTTCCGGGGGGCCACAGATACGCAGTATTTT. It is translated as CSANDLIPFRGATDTQYF.

This chain joins TRBV6-4 and TRBJ2-6; D gene unclear. V was shortened by 2 bases and J by 0 bases, with 8 bases between the two germline ends. There are 16 residues in the CDR3. Per the germline V gene, CDR1 is MRHNA and CDR2 is SNTAGT. The DNA of the CDR3 is TGTGCCAGCAGTGACAGCGACGGCTCTGGGGCCAACGTCCTGACTTTC. Encoded protein: CASSDSDGSGANVLTF.

This clonotype was seen only a few times. The chain is built from TRBV6-1 and TRBJ2-7; 10 nucleotides agree with TRBD1. The trim removed 6 bases at V and 3 bases at J, leaving 8 bases unmatched. Germline values: CDR1 MNHNS, CDR2 SASEGT. The CDR3 spans 15 residues. The CDR3 loop reads CASSQRQGAYYEQYF. CDR3 nucleotide sequence: TGTGCCAGCAGCCAGAGACAGGGGGCATACTACGAGCAGTACTTC.

The chain uses TRBV5-1 and TRBJ2-7; D unresolved. V shed 1 base and J shed 3 bases, with 14 bases lying between them. This CDR3 contains 15 residues. Germline values: CDR1 SGHRS, CDR2 YFSETQ. CDR3 region: CASSLTPAQHYEQYF. Here the CDR3 DNA reads TGCGCCAGCAGCTTGACTCCTGCACAGCACTACGAGCAGTACTTC.

The chain combines TRBV6-4 with TRBJ2-5; tentatively, D is TRBD1 (6 bases). The CDR3 covers 13 residues. V was trimmed by 3 bases and J by 7 bases, leaving 12 bases between them. Germline CDR1 MRHNA, CDR2 SNTAGT. The CDR3, as DNA: TGTGCCAGCAGTGAAGGGGGATCGGCGACCCAGTACTTC. Translated: CASSEGGSATQYF.

The gene calls are TRBV25-1 and TRBJ2-7; 13 nucleotides match TRBD2. Per the germline V gene, CDR1 is MGHDK and CDR2 is SYGVNS. Losses at the gene ends were 3 bases for V and 7 bases for J; bases not matched to a gene: 9. CDR3 length: 16 residues. The CDR3 bases are TGTGCCAGCAGTGACCCCGGGACTAGCGGGAAACGGGAGCAGTACTTC. This codes for CASSDPGTSGKREQYF.

V gene TRBV21-1 combines with J gene TRBJ2-3; TRBD2, as called in the table, went unchecked against the DNA. TRBV21-1 is recorded as a pseudogene. The CDR3 spans 15 residues. CDR3 coding DNA: TGTGCCAGCAACCCGAAGCGGGGGGGCACGGATACGCAGTATTTT. Amino acid sequence: CASNPKRGGTDTQYF.

This clonotype was seen repeatedly, ten times or more. The chain recombines TRBV25-1 with TRBJ2-1; TRBD2 matches 11 bases. This CDR3 has 15 amino acids. Germline CDR1 and CDR2: MGHDK and SYGVNS. The junction had 0 bases not matched to a gene; V was cut back by 4 bases and J by 1 base. CDR3: CASSGTSGSYNEQFF. CDR3 nucleotide sequence: TGTGCCAGCAGTGGGACTAGCGGGTCCTACAATGAGCAGTTCTTC.

The rearrangement joins TRBV27 to TRBJ2-7; D perhaps matches TRBD2 (6 bases). Trimming took 6 bases from V and 0 from J, leaving 15 bases between them. This CDR3 has 15 amino acids. The germline gives CDR1 MNHEY, CDR2 SMNVEV (reference sequence). CDR3 bases: TGTGCCAGCAGCGACTCGGGACTTAGCTCCTACGAGCAGTACTTC. This encodes CASSDSGLSSYEQYF.